A selection of T cell receptor beta chains follows, all from one sample in a study of blood T cell repertoires in COVID-19. Method: immunoSEQ multiplex PCR; TCRdb's copy keeps in-frame clones and lacks some. Of 300,000 to 350,000 clones listed, about nine tenths are singletons. The sequenced sample was peripheral blood. All receptors derive from a young man with active or convalescent COVID-19. Each CDR3 is given with its conserved first and last residue. The order of the fields is clone size, D gene, V gene, J gene, CDR3 protein, CDR3 DNA. D genes are given only for firm matches. For some rows the clone size is stated as once, few or many, or as a class when expanded; others skip it.

>NA|TRBD1|TRBV18|TRBJ1-4
CASSPQQGVDEKLFF
TGTGCCAGCTCACCACAGCAGGGGGTAGACGAAAAACTGTTTTTT
>NA|NA|TRBV7-5|TRBJ2-6
CARSLILTGDGANVLTF
TGTGCCAGAAGCTTAATCTTAACAGGGGATGGGGCCAACGTCCTGACTTTC
>few|TRBD1|TRBV19|TRBJ1-5
CASSIGAPGTGGGNQPQHF
TGTGCCAGTAGTATCGGGGCCCCCGGGACAGGGGGCGGCAATCAGCCCCAGCATTTT
>NA|TRBD1|TRBV7-9|TRBJ1-3
CASSGRDRGPLKPGNTIYF
TGTGCCAGCAGCGGCCGGGACAGGGGGCCCCTGAAGCCTGGAAACACCATATATTTT
>NA|TRBD1|TRBV19|TRBJ1-1
CASSTRDRGRRTEAFF
TGTGCCAGTAGTACCCGGGACAGGGGGCGTCGGACTGAAGCTTTCTTT
>NA|TRBD1|TRBV19|TRBJ1-1
CASSMTGGYTEAFF
TGTGCCAGTAGTATGACAGGGGGTTACACTGAAGCTTTCTTT
>NA|NA|TRBV5-1|TRBJ1-2
CASSPKDSFYGYTF
TGCGCCAGCAGCCCGAAGGACAGCTTCTATGGCTACACCTTC
>NA|TRBD1|TRBV27|TRBJ2-5
CASSSQGTGGETQYF
TGTGCCAGCAGTTCCCAGGGGACAGGGGGGGAGACCCAGTACTTC
>NA|NA|TRBV14|TRBJ1-4
CASSQTTPSQLFF
TGTGCCAGCAGCCAAACCACCCCCAGTCAACTGTTTTTT
>NA|NA|TRBV6-6|TRBJ2-7
CASSPQGDEQYF
TGTGCCAGCAGTCCGCAGGGTGACGAGCAGTACTTC
>NA|NA|TRBV6-2/TRBV6-3|TRBJ2-4
CASSTKNIQYF
TGTGCCAGCAGTACAAAAAACATTCAGTACTTC
>NA|NA|TRBV7-8|TRBJ1-5
CASSLIAGVFQPQHF
TGTGCCAGCAGCTTAATCGCGGGGGTCTTTCAGCCCCAGCATTTT
>NA|NA|TRBV6-6|TRBJ1-3
CASSPGQSGNTIYF
TGTGCCAGCAGCCCCGGACAGTCGGGAAACACCATATATTTT
>NA|TRBD1|TRBV27|TRBJ2-1
CASSLRQGGNNEQFF
TGTGCCAGCAGTTTACGACAGGGTGGAAACAATGAGCAGTTCTTC
>NA|TRBD1|TRBV6-5|TRBJ2-1
CASSSTGGGNEQFF
TGTGCCAGCAGCTCGACAGGGGGGGGGAATGAGCAGTTCTTC
>NA|TRBD1|TRBV18|TRBJ2-3
CASSREAGTGGITDTQYF
TGTGCCAGCTCACGAGAAGCCGGGACAGGGGGTATCACAGATACGCAGTATTTT